This T cell receptor beta chain is drawn from a study of CD8+ T cells in alopecia areata. With regard to this clone: Its antigen is not known.

Study findings and constraints: Lesional scalp displayed greater clonality than normal scalp, most notably in alopecia totalis/universalis.

RNA was extracted and reverse transcribed into cDNA as the sequencing template. The assay was immunoSEQ multiplex PCR, and TCRdb's table has in-frame clones only and misses some. Of about 140,000 clones listed, 50% to 65% are singletons. The sequence was collected from a human donor in good health. Sequences were obtained from CD4+ T cells sorted from blood.

This chain's CDR3 is CASSLARQPPAQYF. CDR3 nucleotide sequence: TGTGCCAGCAGCTTAGCAAGACAGCCCCCTGCCCAGTACTTC. The chain is built from TRBV11-2 and TRBJ2-5; perhaps TRBD1 as D (5 bases). CDR3 length: 14 residues. The V and J ends lost 1 base and 9 bases respectively, with 15 bases between them. The germline V gene encodes CDR1 SGHAT and CDR2 FQNNGV.